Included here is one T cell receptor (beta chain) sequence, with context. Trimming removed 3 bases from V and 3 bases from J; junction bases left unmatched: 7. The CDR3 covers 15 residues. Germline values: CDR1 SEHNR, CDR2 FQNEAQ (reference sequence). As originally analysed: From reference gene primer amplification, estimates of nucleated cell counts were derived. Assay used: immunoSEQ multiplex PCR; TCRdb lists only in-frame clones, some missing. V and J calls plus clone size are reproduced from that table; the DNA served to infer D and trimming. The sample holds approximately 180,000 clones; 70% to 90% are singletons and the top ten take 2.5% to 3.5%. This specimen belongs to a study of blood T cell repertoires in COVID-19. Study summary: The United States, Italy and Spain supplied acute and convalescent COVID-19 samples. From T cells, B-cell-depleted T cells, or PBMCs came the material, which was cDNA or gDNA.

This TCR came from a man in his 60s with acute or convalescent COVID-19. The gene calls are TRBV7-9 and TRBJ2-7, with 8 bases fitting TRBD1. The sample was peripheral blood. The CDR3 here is CASSLTRTGHYEQYF. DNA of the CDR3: TGTGCCAGCAGCTTGACTCGGACAGGGCACTACGAGCAGTACTTC.